One sample yielded the 10 T cell receptor beta chains listed below, sequenced in a study of T-cell reconstitution after alpha-beta-depleted transplantation in children. The authors prepared the TCRbeta library with unique molecular identifiers. TCRdb itself ran the PCR reads through MiXCR, one entry per CDR3 protein. The sample has about 350,000 distinct CDR3 sequences, more than 10% seen once. This material consisted of PBMCs, taken from the stem cell graft. The receptors originated from a human donor who donated a stem cell graft to a child with Fanconi anemia.

In regard to this clonotype: At one end the junction does not follow the germline gene, possibly because of a read error. J is TRBJ1-6 and V is TRBV10-2, with D unresolved. Per germline, CDR1 WSHSY and CDR2 SAAADI. This CDR3 comprises 13 residues. CDR3 DNA: TGCGCCGGCAGTGAGAGTTACCCTTTGACCCTCCACTTT. Its protein is CAGSESYPLTLHF.

This clonotype was counted a few times. This chain links TRBV11-2 with TRBJ1-2; D possibly corresponds to TRBD1 (5 bases). Trimming took 1 base from V and 4 from J, leaving 22 bases between them. This CDR3 comprises 18 residues. The germline gives CDR1 SGHAT, CDR2 FQNNGV. CDR3 in DNA: TGTGCCAGCAGCTTAGTCCCCGGCCCGGGACCCATCCCCTATGGCTACACCTTC. It encodes CASSLVPGPGPIPYGYTF.

This clonotype was seen more than once but under ten times. The V gene is TRBV12-3 or TRBV12-4, the J gene TRBJ2-2; D might be TRBD1 (6 bases). This CDR3 has 15 amino acids. V lost 6 bases to trimming and J lost 7 bases, with 18 bases between them. This chain's CDR3 is CASSPWQGSFGELFF. CDR3 bases: TGTGCCAGCAGCCCGTGGCAGGGGTCTTTCGGGGAGCTGTTTTTT.

As regards this clonotype: This may arise from a read error, as a much more abundant clone is one base away. The gene calls are TRBV4-2 and TRBJ1-5, with a tentative D call TRBD1 (5 bases). Germline values: CDR1 LGHNA, CDR2 YNFKEQ. The CDR3 is made up of 14 amino acids. The CDR3 region is CASTQDRGRQPQHF. The CDR3 coding sequence is TGTGCCAGCACCCAAGATCGGGGGAGACAGCCCCAGCATTTT.

This clonotype occurred many times. A read error may account for a junction end that differs from germline. The CDR3 spells CASSLDGGNTEAFF. In DNA form, the CDR3 reads TGTGCCAGCAGCCTAGACGGCGGGAACACTGAAGCTTTCTTT. The chain employs TRBV5-1 and TRBJ1-1, with D hard to call. The CDR3 is 14 residues long. Germline assignment: CDR1 SGHRS and CDR2 YFSETQ.

This chain connects TRBV5-1 to TRBJ2-2; a weak D match, TRBD2 (5 bases). CDR1 and CDR2 from the germline V gene are SGHRS and YFSETQ. The CDR3 is 15 amino acids. Trimming pared 4 bases from V and 1 base from J, leaving 11 bases between. The CDR3 nucleotides are TGCGCCAGCAGCGTGGGAGCACTGAACACCGGGGAGCTGTTTTTT. Amino acids: CASSVGALNTGELFF.

The chain carries TRBV7-2 and TRBJ1-5, with a tentative D call TRBD1 (5 bases). The CDR3 contains 14 residues. V gave up 5 bases and J gave up 8 bases, with 16 bases separating them. Germline V gene lookup returns CDR1 SGHTA and CDR2 FQGNSA. The CDR3 DNA is TGTGCCAGCAGCCTAATGGGAGGGACGGAGCCCCAGCATTTT. Its protein product is CASSLMGGTEPQHF.

The rearrangement links TRBV13 to TRBJ2-1; possible D gene TRBD1, 6 bases. Trimming cost V 5 bases and J 2 bases, with 10 bases left between them. Germline CDR1 reads PRHDT; CDR2 reads FYEKMQ (reference sequence). This CDR3 region has 14 residues. The CDR3 region has the DNA TGTGCCAGCAGCCCTCGGGACACCTACAATGAGCAGTTCTTC. Its translation is CASSPRDTYNEQFF.

This clonotype was observed a handful of times. This chain connects TRBV4-3 to TRBJ2-3; D unresolved. The CDR3 length is 15 residues. CDR1 LGHNA and CDR2 YSLEER come from the germline V gene. The V and J ends lost 0 bases and 9 bases respectively, with 16 bases between them. The DNA for the CDR3 is TGCGCCAGCAGCCAAGAGATGGTCAAGGGATCAACGCAGTATTTT. It is translated as CASSQEMVKGSTQYF.

CDR3 DNA sequence: TGTGCCAGCAGCCGTCAGGGGACGGGCACAGATACGCAGTATTTT. Its translation is CASSRQGTGTDTQYF. This chain connects TRBV6-1 to TRBJ2-3; TRBD1 is a possible D gene (6 bases). Trimming pared 6 bases from V and 1 base from J, leaving 14 bases between. The length of the CDR3 is 15 residues. Per germline, CDR1 MNHNS and CDR2 SASEGT.